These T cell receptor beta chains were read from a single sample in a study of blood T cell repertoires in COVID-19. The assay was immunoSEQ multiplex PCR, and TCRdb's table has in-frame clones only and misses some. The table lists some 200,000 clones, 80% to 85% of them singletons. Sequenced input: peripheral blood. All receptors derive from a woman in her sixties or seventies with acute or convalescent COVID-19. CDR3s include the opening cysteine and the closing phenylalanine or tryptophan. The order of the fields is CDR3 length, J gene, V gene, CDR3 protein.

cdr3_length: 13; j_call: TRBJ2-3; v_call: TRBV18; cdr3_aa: CASSRDTTDTQYF
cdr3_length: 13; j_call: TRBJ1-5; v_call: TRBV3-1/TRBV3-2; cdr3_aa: CASSSGRDQPQHF
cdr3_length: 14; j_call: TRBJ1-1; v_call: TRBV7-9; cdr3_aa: CASSWGGFDTEAFF
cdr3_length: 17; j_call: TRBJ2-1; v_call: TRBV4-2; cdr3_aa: CASSQDWSGGRYNEQFF
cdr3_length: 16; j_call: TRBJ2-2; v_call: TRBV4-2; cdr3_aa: CASSQGQGGMYGELFF
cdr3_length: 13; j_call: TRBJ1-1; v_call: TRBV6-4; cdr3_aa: CASSVSQQTEAFF
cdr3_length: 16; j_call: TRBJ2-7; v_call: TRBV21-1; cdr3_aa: CASFRFWDRGLGEQYF
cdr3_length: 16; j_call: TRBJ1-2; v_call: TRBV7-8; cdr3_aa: CASSLVALVGGYGYTF
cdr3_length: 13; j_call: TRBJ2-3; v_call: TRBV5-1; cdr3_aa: CASSWDSTDTQYF
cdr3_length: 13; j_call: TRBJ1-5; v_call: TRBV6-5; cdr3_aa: CASSPDRNQPQHF
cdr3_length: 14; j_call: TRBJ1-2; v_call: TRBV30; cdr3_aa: CAWSPLQGAGGYTF
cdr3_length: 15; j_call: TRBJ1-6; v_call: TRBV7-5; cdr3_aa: CARSPCPLEEVPLHF
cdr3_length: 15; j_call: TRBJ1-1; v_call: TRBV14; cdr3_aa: CASSSLGPRGTEAFF
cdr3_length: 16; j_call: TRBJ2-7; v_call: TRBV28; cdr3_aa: CASNIAWTGSPYEQYF
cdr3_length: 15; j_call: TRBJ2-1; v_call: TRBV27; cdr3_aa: CASSLGRGGYNEQFF
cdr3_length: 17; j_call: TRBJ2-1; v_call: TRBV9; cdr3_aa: CASSGKIRDTVDNEQFF
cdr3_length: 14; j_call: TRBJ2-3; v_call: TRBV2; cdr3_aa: CASSARTGGDTQYF
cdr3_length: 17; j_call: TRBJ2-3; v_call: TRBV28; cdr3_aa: CASSLLGGGLVADTQYF
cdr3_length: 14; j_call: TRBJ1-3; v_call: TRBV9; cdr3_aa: CASSGGQAGNTIYF
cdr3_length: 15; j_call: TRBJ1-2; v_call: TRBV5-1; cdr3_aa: CASRVGESLNYGYTF
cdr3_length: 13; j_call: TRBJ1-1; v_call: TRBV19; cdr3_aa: CASSTGLKAEAFF
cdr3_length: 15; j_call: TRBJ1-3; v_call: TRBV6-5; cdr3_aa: CASSRDLGSGNTIYF
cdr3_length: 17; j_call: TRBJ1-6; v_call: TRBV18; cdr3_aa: CASSPPRTGSYNSPLHF
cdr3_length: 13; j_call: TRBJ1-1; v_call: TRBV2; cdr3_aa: CASRADSNTEAFF
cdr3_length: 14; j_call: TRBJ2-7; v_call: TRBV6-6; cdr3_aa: CASSPIRVYGEQYF
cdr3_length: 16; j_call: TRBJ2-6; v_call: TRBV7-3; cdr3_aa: CASSLGQSSGANVLTF
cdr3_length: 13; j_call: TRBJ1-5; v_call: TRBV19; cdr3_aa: CASSIVYNQPQHF
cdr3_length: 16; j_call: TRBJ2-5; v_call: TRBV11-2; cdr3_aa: CASRRGQGKLKETQYF
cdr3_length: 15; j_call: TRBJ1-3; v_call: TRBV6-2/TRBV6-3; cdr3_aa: CASSYYRFSGNTIYF
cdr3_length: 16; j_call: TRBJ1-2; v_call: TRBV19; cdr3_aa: CASSNRGAREGYGYTF
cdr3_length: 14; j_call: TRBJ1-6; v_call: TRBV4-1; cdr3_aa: CASSRTNPDSPLHF
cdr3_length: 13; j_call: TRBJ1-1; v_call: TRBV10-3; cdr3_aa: CAISGDRYTEAFF
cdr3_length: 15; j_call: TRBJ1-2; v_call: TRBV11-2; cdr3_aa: CASSLDRGREYGYTF
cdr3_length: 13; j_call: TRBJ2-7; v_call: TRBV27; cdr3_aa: CASRRSHGYEQYF
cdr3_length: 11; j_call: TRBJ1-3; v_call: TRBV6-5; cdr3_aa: CASMRGNTIYF
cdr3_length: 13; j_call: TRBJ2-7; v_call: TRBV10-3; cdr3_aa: CAIDQGQRYEQYF